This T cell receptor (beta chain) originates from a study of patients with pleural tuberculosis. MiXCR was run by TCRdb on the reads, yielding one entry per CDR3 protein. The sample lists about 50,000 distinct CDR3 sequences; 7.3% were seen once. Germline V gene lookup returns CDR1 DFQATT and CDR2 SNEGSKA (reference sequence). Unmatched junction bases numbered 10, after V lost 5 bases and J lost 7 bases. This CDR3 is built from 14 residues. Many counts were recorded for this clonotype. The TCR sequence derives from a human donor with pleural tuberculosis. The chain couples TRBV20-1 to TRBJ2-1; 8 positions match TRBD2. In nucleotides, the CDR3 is TGCAGTGCTTACGCGAGCGGGAGTTTGAATGAGCAGTTCTTC. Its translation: CSAYASGSLNEQFF.